These 26 T cell receptor beta chains were sequenced from one sample in a study of regulatory T cells in long-lasting Graves disease. The authors built TCR beta libraries using iRepertoire HTBI primers and Arm-PCR of CDR3 regions. Via MiXCR, TCRdb re-called the multiplex PCR reads, giving one row per CDR3 protein. The repertoire holds about 620,000 distinct CDR3 sequences, with about 16% as singletons. The time point here: newly diagnosed GD, antithyroid drugs for less than 3 months. Preparation of the TCR library used RNA extracted from PBMCs. The same sample was also studied in work on T cells in Graves' hyperthyroidism and ophthalmopathy.

The specimen was peripheral blood mononuclear cells (PBMCs), collected at new diagnosis, from a patient treated with antithyroid drugs. The receptors derive from a woman in her twenties or thirties with Graves disease.

This clonotype was found a few times. The gene calls are TRBV30 and TRBJ2-7, with TRBD1 matching over 8 bases. The V segment lost 6 bases and the J segment 3 bases; nucleotides outside the gene matches: 7. Germline V gene lookup returns CDR1 GTSNPN and CDR2 SVGIG (reference sequence). The CDR3 is 13 residues long. The CDR3 DNA sequence: TGTGCCTGTGAAGGCAGGGGGCACTACGAGCAGTACTTC. This gives the protein CACEGRGHYEQYF.

The chain recombines TRBV19 with TRBJ2-5; D ambiguous. Trimming stripped 5 bases from V and 2 bases from J, with 12 bases between. The length of the CDR3 is 14 residues. Germline CDR1 and CDR2: LNHDA and SQIVND (reference sequence). CDR3 DNA sequence: TGTGCCAGTAGTCGTCTAGACGGACAAGAGACCCAGTACTTC. It is translated as CASSRLDGQETQYF. The full variable domain, its missing parts supplied by reference TRBV19 and TRBJ2-5, is DGGITQSPKYLFRKEGQNVTLSCEQNLNHDAMYWYRQDPGQGLRLIYYSQIVNDFQKGDIAEGYSVSREKKESFPLTVTSAQKNPTAFYLCASSRLDGQETQYFGPGTRLLVL.

The V call is TRBV30, the J call TRBJ1-3; D is unclear. The CDR3 runs to 11 residues. Trimming took 5 bases from V and 6 from J, leaving 8 bases between them. Per germline, CDR1 GTSNPN and CDR2 SVGIG (reference sequence). The CDR3 DNA reads as TGTGCCTGGGCAAGATCAAACACCATATATTTT. It is translated as CAWARSNTIYF.

The chain uses TRBV30 and TRBJ2-5, with no clear D. V lost 3 bases and J lost 2, with 4 bases in between. CDR3 length: 11 amino acids. Germline CDR1 GTSNPN, CDR2 SVGIG (reference sequence). The CDR3 sequence is CAWSQQETQYF. In nucleotides, the CDR3 is TGTGCCTGGAGCCAACAAGAGACCCAGTACTTC.

This clonotype was seen repeatedly, ten times or more. The chain links TRBV25-1 to TRBJ2-7, with D possibly being TRBD1 or TRBD2 (5 bases each). V was shortened by 2 bases and J by 3 bases, with 14 bases between the two germline ends. Germline V lookup: CDR1 MGHDK, CDR2 SYGVNS. The CDR3 is made up of 15 amino acids. CDR3 sequence reads: CASSEGGNPFYEQYF. The CDR3, as DNA: TGTGCCAGCAGTGAAGGGGGTAATCCCTTCTACGAGCAGTACTTC.

This clonotype was recorded a few times. The chain is built from TRBV20-1 and TRBJ1-5, with 7 bases identical to TRBD1. CDR1 and CDR2 from the germline V gene are DFQATT and SNEGSKA (reference sequence). The CDR3 has 15 residues. Trimming took 2 bases from V and 0 from J; bases not matched to a gene: 4. CDR3 sequence (DNA): TGCAGTGCTAGACCCAGGGGGAATAGCAATCAGCCCCAGCATTTT. Translating gives CSARPRGNSNQPQHF.

This rearrangement joins TRBV5-4 to TRBJ1-2; D perhaps matches TRBD1 (6 bases). The germline CDR1 and CDR2 sequences are SGHNT and YYREEE (reference sequence). The CDR3 covers 19 residues. V lost 1 base, J lost 4 bases, and 26 bases lay in between. The CDR3 nucleotides are TGTGCCAGCAGCTTGAGGGGGTTGGCCACAGTGGGGGGTCCCTATGGCTACACCTTC. It is translated as CASSLRGLATVGGPYGYTF.

The chain carries TRBV5-1 and TRBJ2-3; D is unresolved. V lost 1 base and J 1 base, leaving 13 bases between the germline ends. There are 16 residues in the CDR3. Germline V gene data show CDR1 as SGHRS and CDR2 as YFSETQ. The DNA of the CDR3 is TGCGCCAGCAGCTTGCACTCTTATTCGGGCACAGATACGCAGTATTTT. This gives the protein CASSLHSYSGTDTQYF.

There are a few counts of this clonotype. The genes are TRBV6-2 or TRBV6-3 and TRBJ2-7; D gene unclear. CDR3 length equals 15 residues. Between the trimmed V and J ends, which lost 2 bases and 2 bases, there was a span of 13 bases. Per the germline V gene, CDR1 is MNHEY and CDR2 is SVGEGT. The CDR3 region is CASSYGSGLTYEQYF. CDR3 coding DNA: TGTGCCAGCAGTTACGGTTCGGGCCTCACCTACGAGCAGTACTTC.

This clonotype was counted between two and nine times. The chain uses TRBV20-1 and TRBJ1-1; D not certain. V lost 6 bases and J lost 0, with 20 bases in between. This CDR3 region has 16 residues. Per the germline V gene, CDR1 is DFQATT and CDR2 is SNEGSKA (reference sequence). The CDR3 here is CSAPDFTNTLNTEAFF. The CDR3 nucleotides are TGCAGTGCCCCCGACTTTACCAACACATTGAACACTGAAGCTTTCTTT.

This clonotype was counted many times. J is TRBJ1-1 and V is TRBV6-1; TRBD1 matches at 10 bases. The V and J ends lost 8 bases and 5 bases, in that order; junction bases with no gene match: 14. The CDR3 sequence is 16 residues long. Germline CDR1 is MNHNS and CDR2 is SASEGT. CDR3 in DNA: TGTGCCAGCGTCCCCGGGACAGGGGCGCTTGGGACTGAAGCTTTCTTT. Amino acids: CASVPGTGALGTEAFF.

The chain joins TRBV28 to TRBJ1-6, with D maybe TRBD1 (6 bases). V lost 8 bases and J 7 bases, leaving 15 bases between the germline ends. This CDR3 is 14 amino acids long. From germline, CDR1 is MDHEN and CDR2 SYDVKM. DNA of the CDR3: TGTGCCAGCCGTAAACCCAGGGGCAATTCACCCCTCCACTTT. This codes for CASRKPRGNSPLHF.

This clonotype was detected a few times. J is TRBJ1-5 and V is TRBV3-1; D gene uncertain. Germline CDR1 and CDR2: LGHDT and YNNKEL (reference sequence). CDR3 length: 14 amino acids. V lost 3 bases and J lost 4, with 10 bases in between. CDR3 DNA sequence: TGTGCCAGCAGCCATATGGGTATGAATCAGCCCCAGCATTTT. Translating it yields CASSHMGMNQPQHF.

There are a few counts of this clonotype. The chain joins TRBV6-2 or TRBV6-3 to TRBJ1-1; D is ambiguous. V lost 7 bases and J 5 bases, leaving 14 bases between the germline ends. Germline V gene data show CDR1 as MNHEY and CDR2 as SVGEGT. This CDR3 has 13 residues. CDR3 protein: CASTTTGPTEAFF. For the CDR3, the DNA is TGTGCCAGCACTACGACGGGCCCGACTGAAGCTTTCTTT.

This clonotype was counted at least ten times. This chain uses TRBV28 with TRBJ2-5; the D is unclear. The CDR3 covers 14 residues. Per the germline V gene, CDR1 is MDHEN and CDR2 is SYDVKM. Trimming stripped 5 bases from V and 1 base from J, with 11 bases between. CDR3 residues: CASSATGSQETQYF. CDR3 coding DNA: TGTGCCAGCAGTGCTACCGGGTCCCAAGAGACCCAGTACTTC.

This clonotype was recorded at least ten times. The chain joins TRBV30 to TRBJ1-1, with unresolved D. The CDR3 spans 13 residues. V lost 4 bases and J lost 1, with 10 bases in between. Germline V gives CDR1 GTSNPN, CDR2 SVGIG (reference sequence). The CDR3 bases are TGTGCCTGGAATTGGCTAGAGAACACTGAAGCTTTCTTT. Translation gives CAWNWLENTEAFF.

This clonotype has a count of ten or more. The rearrangement uses TRBV6-1 and TRBJ1-1; TRBD1 agrees at 10 bases. The length of the CDR3 is 13 residues. V lost 7 bases, J lost 7 bases, and 6 bases stayed unmatched. The germline V gene encodes CDR1 MNHNS and CDR2 SASEGT. CDR3 loop: CASITTGGGEAFF. DNA of the CDR3: TGTGCCAGCATAACGACAGGGGGCGGTGAAGCTTTCTTT.

This clonotype was detected a few times. The rearrangement uses TRBV6-2 or TRBV6-3 and TRBJ2-3; D gene uncertain. V lost 2 bases, J lost 4 bases, and 4 bases lay in between. The CDR3 extends over 12 amino acids. From germline, CDR1 is MNHEY and CDR2 SVGEGT. The CDR3 loop is CASSYTPDTQYF. The CDR3 coding sequence is TGTGCCAGCAGTTACACACCAGATACGCAGTATTTT.

This CDR3 reads CASSVGREVQETQYF. Written as DNA, the CDR3 is TGTGCCAGCAGCGTAGGGCGGGAGGTCCAAGAGACCCAGTACTTC. The V and J genes are TRBV5-6 and TRBJ2-5, with TRBD2 identical over 8 bases. The CDR3 consists of 15 residues. V was clipped by 4 bases and J by 1 base; unmatched bases: 6. The V gene's germline CDR1 is SGHDT and CDR2 YYEEEE.

This clonotype was counted ten times or more. V and J are TRBV12-3 or TRBV12-4 and TRBJ2-1, with 11 positions matching TRBD2. Trimming cost V 6 bases and J 7 bases; bases outside gene matches: 14. The length of the CDR3 is 17 residues. In DNA form, the CDR3 reads TGTGCCAGCAGGCAAGCGGTACTAGCGGGAGCAGTAAATGAGCAGTTCTTC. It codes for CASRQAVLAGAVNEQFF.

This clonotype was detected many times. V is TRBV3-1 and J is TRBJ1-1; D remains unclear. In germline, CDR1 is LGHDT, CDR2 YNNKEL (reference sequence). Trimming removed 0 bases from V and 3 bases from J, with 8 bases in between. This CDR3 is built from 14 residues. CDR3 in DNA: TGTGCCAGCAGCCAAGACACCAGGTACACTGAAGCTTTCTTT. Its translation: CASSQDTRYTEAFF.

This clonotype was counted ten times or more. The chain has TRBV20-1 and TRBJ1-4, with a tentative D call TRBD1 (6 bases). Germline lookup yields CDR1 DFQATT and CDR2 SNEGSKA (reference sequence). The CDR3 is 14 amino acids. The V end lost 1 base, the J end lost 8 bases, and 14 bases lay between the germline ends. The CDR3 is CSARGGGGNEKLFF. CDR3 bases: TGCAGTGCTAGAGGCGGGGGGGGCAACGAAAAACTGTTTTTT.

The genes are TRBV3-1 and TRBJ2-5; D is uncertain. Trimming pared 0 bases from V and 13 bases from J, leaving 12 bases between. The CDR3 sequence is 12 residues long. Germline lookup yields CDR1 LGHDT and CDR2 YNNKEL (reference sequence). The CDR3 reads CASSQDKADRYF. The CDR3, as DNA: TGTGCCAGCAGCCAAGATAAAGCAGATCGGTACTTC.

Notes on this clonotype: A read error may explain this, as a much larger clone is one base away. This chain uses TRBV2 with TRBJ2-5, with 7 positions matching TRBD1. CDR3 length: 14 residues. Germline V gene sequence: CDR1 SNHLY, CDR2 FYNNEI. This CDR3 is CASTPGQLQEAQYF. CDR3 in DNA: TGTGCCAGCACCCCGGGACAGCTTCAAGAGGCCCAGTACTTC.

This clonotype occurred many times. J is TRBJ1-1 and V is TRBV7-2; TRBD1 agrees at 8 bases. From germline, CDR1 is SGHTA and CDR2 FQGNSA. The CDR3 covers 16 residues. V shed 1 base and J 4 bases; nucleotides not matched to a gene: 8. The CDR3 reads CASSLDRGARGTEAFF. The CDR3 DNA reads TGTGCCAGCAGCTTAGACAGGGGGGCGCGGGGCACTGAAGCTTTCTTT.

Many counts were recorded for this clonotype. The J gene is TRBJ1-1, the V gene TRBV12-3 or TRBV12-4; 7 bases match TRBD1. Trimming removed 6 bases from V and 6 bases from J; junction bases left unmatched: 7. The CDR3 spans 13 residues. The CDR3 nucleotides read TGTGCCAGCAGGTTACAGGGGAGGCCTGAAGCTTTCTTT. Its protein is CASRLQGRPEAFF.